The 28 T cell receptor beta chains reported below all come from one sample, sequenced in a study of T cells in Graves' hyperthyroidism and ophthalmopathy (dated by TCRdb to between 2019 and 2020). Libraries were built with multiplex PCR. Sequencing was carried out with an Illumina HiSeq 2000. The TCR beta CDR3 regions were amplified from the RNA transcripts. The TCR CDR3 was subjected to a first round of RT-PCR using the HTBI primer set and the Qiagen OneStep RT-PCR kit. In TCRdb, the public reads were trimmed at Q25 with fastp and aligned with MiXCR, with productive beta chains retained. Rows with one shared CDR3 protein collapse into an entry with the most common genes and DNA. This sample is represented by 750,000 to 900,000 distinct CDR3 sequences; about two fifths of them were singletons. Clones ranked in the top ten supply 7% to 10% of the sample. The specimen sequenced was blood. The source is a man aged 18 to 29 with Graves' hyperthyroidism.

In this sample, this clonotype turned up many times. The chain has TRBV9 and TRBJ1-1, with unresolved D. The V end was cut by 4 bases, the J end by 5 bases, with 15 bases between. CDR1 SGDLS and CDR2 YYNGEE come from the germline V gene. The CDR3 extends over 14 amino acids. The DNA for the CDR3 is TGTGCCAGCAGCTCTCAGGAGGAAAATACTGAAGCTTTCTTT. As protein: CASSSQEENTEAFF.

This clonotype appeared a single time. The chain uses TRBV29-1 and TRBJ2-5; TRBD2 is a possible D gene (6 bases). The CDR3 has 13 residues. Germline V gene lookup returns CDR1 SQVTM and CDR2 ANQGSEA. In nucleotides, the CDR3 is TGCTCCGTAGGCCAGGGAGGAGGGGAGACCCAGTACTTC. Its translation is CSVGQGGGETQYF.

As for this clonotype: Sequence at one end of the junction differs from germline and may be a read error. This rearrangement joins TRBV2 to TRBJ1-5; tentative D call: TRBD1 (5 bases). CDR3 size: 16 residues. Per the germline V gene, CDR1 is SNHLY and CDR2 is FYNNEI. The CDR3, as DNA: TGTGCCAGCAGCTTACAGGCCACGGGAGGCAATCAGCCCCGGCATTTT. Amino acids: CASSLQATGGNQPRHF. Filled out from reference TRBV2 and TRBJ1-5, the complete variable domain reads EPEVTQTPSHQVTQMGQEVILRCVPISNHLYFYWYRQILGQKVEFLVSFYNNEISEKSEIFDDQFSVERPDGSNFTLKIRSTKLEDSAMYFCASSLQATGGNQPRHFGDGTRLSIL.

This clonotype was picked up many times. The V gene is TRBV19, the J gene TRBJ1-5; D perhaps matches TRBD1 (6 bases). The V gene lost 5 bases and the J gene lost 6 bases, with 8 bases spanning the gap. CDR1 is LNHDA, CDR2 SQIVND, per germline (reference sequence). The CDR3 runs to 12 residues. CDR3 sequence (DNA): TGTGCCAGTAGTGGAGGGGGTCAGCCCCAGCATTTT. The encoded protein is CASSGGGQPQHF.

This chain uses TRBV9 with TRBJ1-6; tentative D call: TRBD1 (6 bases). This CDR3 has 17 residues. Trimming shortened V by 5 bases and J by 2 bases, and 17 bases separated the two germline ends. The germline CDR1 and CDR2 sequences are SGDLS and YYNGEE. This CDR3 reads CASSTQGSGAYNSPLHF. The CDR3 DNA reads TGTGCCAGCAGTACCCAGGGGTCAGGCGCCTATAATTCACCCCTCCACTTT.

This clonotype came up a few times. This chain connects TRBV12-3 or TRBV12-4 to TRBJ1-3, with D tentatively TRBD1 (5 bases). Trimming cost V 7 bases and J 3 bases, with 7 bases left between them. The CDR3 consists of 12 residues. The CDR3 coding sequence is TGTGCCAGCATCCAGGGTGGAAACACCATATATTTT. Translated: CASIQGGNTIYF.

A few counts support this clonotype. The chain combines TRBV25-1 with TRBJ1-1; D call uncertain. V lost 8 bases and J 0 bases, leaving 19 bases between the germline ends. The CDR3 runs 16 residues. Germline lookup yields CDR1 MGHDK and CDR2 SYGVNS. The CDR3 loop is CASSPGLGTMNTEAFF. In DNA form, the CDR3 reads TGTGCCAGCTCACCAGGACTGGGAACGATGAACACTGAAGCTTTCTTT. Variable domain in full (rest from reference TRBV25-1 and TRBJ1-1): EADIYQTPRYLVIGTGKKITLECSQTMGHDKMYWYQQDPGMELHLIHYSYGVNSTEKGDLSSESTVSRIRTEHFPLTLESARPSHTSQYLCASSPGLGTMNTEAFFGQGTRLTVV.

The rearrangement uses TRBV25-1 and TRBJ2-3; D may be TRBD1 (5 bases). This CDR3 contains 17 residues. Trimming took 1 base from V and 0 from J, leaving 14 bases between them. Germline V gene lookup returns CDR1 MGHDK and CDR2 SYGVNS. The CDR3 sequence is CASSESKGHSSTDTQYF. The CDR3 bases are TGTGCCAGCAGTGAATCCAAAGGACACTCTAGCACAGATACGCAGTATTTT.

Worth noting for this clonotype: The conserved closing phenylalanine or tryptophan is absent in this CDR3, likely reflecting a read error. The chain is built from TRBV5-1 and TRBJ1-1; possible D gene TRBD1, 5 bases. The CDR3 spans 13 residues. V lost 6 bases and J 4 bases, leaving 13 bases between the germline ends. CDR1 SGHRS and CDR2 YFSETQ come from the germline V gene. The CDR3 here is CASTTDKSTEAFS. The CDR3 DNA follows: TGCGCCAGCACCACGGACAAATCCACTGAAGCTTTCTCT.

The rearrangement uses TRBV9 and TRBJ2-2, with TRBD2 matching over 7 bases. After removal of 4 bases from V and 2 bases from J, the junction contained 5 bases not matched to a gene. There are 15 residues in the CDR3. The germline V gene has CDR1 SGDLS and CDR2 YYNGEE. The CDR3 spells CASSQVGLNTGELFF. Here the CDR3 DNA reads TGTGCCAGCAGCCAAGTGGGACTAAACACCGGGGAGCTGTTTTTT.

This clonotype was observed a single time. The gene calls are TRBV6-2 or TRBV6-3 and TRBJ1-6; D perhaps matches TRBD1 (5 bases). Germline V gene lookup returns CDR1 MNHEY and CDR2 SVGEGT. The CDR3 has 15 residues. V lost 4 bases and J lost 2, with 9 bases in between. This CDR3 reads CASSWDGTYNSPLHF. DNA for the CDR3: TGTGCCAGCAGTTGGGACGGAACCTATAATTCACCCCTCCACTTT.

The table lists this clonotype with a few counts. CDR3 region: CASSYWRGASYEQYF. CDR3 DNA sequence: TGTGCCAGCAGTTACTGGCGGGGGGCCTCCTACGAGCAGTACTTC. The chain is built from TRBV6-5 and TRBJ2-7, with 8 positions matching TRBD2. Trimming removed 1 base from V and 0 bases from J; junction bases left unmatched: 2. The CDR3 consists of 15 residues. Germline V gene data show CDR1 as MNHEY and CDR2 as SVGAGI.

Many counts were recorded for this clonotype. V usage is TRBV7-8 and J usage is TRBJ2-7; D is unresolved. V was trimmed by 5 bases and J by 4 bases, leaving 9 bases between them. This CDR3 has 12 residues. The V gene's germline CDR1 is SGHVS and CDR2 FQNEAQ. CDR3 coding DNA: TGTGCCAGCAGCCTGGAGATGTACGAGCAGTACTTC. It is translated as CASSLEMYEQYF.

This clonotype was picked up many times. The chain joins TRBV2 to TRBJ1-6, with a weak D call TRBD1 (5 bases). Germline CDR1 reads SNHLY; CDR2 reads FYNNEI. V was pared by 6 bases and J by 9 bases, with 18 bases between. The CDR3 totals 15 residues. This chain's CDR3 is CASSVWTDTGSPLHF. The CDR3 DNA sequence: TGTGCCAGCAGCGTTTGGACGGATACAGGTTCACCCCTCCACTTT.

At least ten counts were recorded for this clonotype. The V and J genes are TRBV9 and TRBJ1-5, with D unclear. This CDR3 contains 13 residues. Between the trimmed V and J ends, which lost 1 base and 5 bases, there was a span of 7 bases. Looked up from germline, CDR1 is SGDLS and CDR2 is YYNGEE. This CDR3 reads CASSVSDDQPQHF. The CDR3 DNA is TGTGCCAGCAGCGTATCTGACGATCAGCCCCAGCATTTT.

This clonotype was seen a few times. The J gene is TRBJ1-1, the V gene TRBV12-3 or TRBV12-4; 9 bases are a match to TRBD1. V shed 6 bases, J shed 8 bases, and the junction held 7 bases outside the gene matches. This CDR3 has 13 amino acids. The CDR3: CASSLDRGKEAFF. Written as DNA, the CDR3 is TGTGCCAGCAGCTTGGACAGGGGTAAAGAAGCTTTCTTT.

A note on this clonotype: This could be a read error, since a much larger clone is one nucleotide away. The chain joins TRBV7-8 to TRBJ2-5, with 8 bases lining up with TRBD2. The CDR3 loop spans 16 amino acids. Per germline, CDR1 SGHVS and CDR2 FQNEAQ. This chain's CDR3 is CAGSLKWRGGGETQYF. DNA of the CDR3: TGTGCCGGCAGCTTAAAGTGGCGGGGCGGGGGGGAGACCCAGTACTTC.

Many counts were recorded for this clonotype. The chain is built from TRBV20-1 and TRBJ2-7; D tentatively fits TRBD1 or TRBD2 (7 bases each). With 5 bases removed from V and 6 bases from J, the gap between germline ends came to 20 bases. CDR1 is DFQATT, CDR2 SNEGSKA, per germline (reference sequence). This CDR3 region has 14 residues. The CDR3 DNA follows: TGCAGTGCTTGGGGAGGGACAGCCGGACGCGAGCAGTACTTC. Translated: CSAWGGTAGREQYF.

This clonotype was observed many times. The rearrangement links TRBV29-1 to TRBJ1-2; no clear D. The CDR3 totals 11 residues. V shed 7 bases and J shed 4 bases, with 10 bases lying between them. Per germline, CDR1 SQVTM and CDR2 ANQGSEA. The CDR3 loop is CSAIAGYGYTF. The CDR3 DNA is TGCAGCGCGATAGCTGGCTATGGCTACACCTTC.

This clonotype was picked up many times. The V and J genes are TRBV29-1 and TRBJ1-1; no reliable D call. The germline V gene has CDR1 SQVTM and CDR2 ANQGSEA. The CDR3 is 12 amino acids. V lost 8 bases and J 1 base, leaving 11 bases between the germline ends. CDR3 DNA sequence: TGCAGCACCCCTACCGAGAACACTGAAGCTTTCTTT. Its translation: CSTPTENTEAFF.

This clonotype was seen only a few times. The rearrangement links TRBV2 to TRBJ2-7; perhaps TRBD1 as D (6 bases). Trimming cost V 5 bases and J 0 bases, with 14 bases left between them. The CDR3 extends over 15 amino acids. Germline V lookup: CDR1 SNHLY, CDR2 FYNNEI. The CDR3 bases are TGTGCCAGCAGTCTACAGGGTTTCCCCTCCTACGAGCAGTACTTC. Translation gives CASSLQGFPSYEQYF.

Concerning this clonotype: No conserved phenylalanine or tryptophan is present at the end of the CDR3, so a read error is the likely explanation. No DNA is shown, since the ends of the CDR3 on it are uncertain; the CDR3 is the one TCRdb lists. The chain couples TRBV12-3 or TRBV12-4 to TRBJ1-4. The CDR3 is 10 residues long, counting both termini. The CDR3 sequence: CASIMGGEVL.

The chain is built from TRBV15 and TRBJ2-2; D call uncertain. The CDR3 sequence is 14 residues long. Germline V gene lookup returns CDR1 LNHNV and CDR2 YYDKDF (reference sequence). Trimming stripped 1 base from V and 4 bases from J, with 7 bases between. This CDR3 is CATSRAGATGELFF. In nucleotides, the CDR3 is TGTGCCACCAGCAGAGCCGGAGCCACCGGGGAGCTGTTTTTT.

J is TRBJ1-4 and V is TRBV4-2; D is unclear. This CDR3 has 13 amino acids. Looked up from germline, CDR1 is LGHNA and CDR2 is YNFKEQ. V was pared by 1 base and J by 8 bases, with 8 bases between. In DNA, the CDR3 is TGTGCCAGCAGCCAAGCGGGGTGGGAAAAACTGTTTTTT. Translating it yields CASSQAGWEKLFF.

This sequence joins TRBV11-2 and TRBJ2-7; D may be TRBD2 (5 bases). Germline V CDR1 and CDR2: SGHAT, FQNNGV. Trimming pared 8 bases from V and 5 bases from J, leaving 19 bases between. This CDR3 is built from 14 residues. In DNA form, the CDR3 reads TGTGCCAGCGCACTGTCTTCCGGGATCCACGAGCAGTACTTC. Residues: CASALSSGIHEQYF.

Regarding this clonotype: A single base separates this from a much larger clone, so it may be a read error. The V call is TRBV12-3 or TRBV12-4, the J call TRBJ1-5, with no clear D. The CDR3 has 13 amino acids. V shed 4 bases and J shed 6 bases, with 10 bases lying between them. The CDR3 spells CASSSDGFQPQHF. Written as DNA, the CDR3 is TGTGCCAGCAGTTCCGACGGATTTCAGCCCCAGCATTTT.

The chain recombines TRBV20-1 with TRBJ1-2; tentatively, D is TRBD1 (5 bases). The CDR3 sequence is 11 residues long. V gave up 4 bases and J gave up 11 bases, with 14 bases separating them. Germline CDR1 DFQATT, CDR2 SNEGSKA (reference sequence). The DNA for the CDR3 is TGCAGTGCTATAGGGGTGCAGGGTTACACCTTC. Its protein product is CSAIGVQGYTF.

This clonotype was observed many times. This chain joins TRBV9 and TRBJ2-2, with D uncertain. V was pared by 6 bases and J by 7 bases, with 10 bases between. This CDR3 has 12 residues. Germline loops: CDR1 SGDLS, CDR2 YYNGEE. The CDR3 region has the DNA TGTGCCAGCACGCCTCACGACGGGGAGCTGTTTTTT. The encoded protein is CASTPHDGELFF.